Shown below are 20 T cell receptor beta chains from a single sample sequenced in a study of tumor-infiltrating lymphocytes in primary liver carcinoma (dated by TCRdb to the late 2010s). Sequencing relied on an Illumina HiSeq 2500. Using a constant-region primer and ProtoScript II reverse transcriptase, TCRbeta-specific cDNA was reverse-transcribed from approximately 0.5 ug total RNA. Construction of the TCRbeta libraries relied on three nested rounds of multiplex PCR, following a slightly modified ARM-PCR procedure. Each of the first two PCR rounds ran for approximately 11 cycles using multiplex TRBV1-TRBV30 forward primers together with a Cbeta reverse primer. TCRdb took the public reads, trimmed them with fastp at Q25, ran MiXCR for clone calling and kept in-frame beta chains. When rows share a CDR3 protein, they turn into one entry using the most common DNA and genes. The sample table records around 330,000 distinct CDR3 sequences; around three fifths of these occur just once. The top ten clones comprise 9% to 10% of the sample.

TRIzol reagent was used to extract blood RNA from unsorted whole blood, while the DNeasy Blood & Tissue kit provided the germline DNA. Sequences were obtained from peripheral blood. The receptors originated from a man aged 35 to 55 with primary liver carcinoma and hepatitis B virus infection.

Points on this clonotype: This may arise from a read error, as a much more abundant clone is one base away. The chain couples TRBV6-1 to TRBJ2-7; 12 bases are shared with TRBD1. Looked up from germline, CDR1 is MNHNS and CDR2 is SASEGT. The CDR3 length is 16 residues. The V gene end was trimmed by 5 bases and the J gene end by 9 bases; junction bases not matched to a gene: 14. The CDR3 loop is CASSYTSGTGGDVQYF. The CDR3 DNA sequence: TGTGCCAGCAGTTACACGTCCGGGACAGGGGGCGACGTGCAGTACTTC.

As concerns this clonotype: A much larger clone sits a single nucleotide away, making a read error possible. The CDR3 reads CAAELALSYNEQFF. The CDR3 coding sequence is TGTGCCGCAGAACTAGCGTTATCCTACAATGAGCAGTTCTTC. The chain recombines TRBV6-1 with TRBJ2-1; 7 bases align to TRBD2. The V gene's germline CDR1 is MNHNS and CDR2 SASEGT. The CDR3 runs 14 residues. The J segment lost 1 base and the V segment lost 11 bases, leaving 8 bases of the junction unmatched.

The gene calls are TRBV5-1 and TRBJ2-1, with TRBD2 matching over 7 bases. The length of the CDR3 is 16 residues. Germline lookup yields CDR1 SGHRS and CDR2 YFSETQ. Trimming at V came to 4 bases and at J to 1 base, leaving 8 bases not matched to a gene. As DNA, the CDR3 is TGCGCCAGCAGCCCCGCCTCCGGGGGGTCCTACAATGAGCAGTTCTTC. Translated: CASSPASGGSYNEQFF.

The chain carries TRBV28 and TRBJ2-1, with 14 bases that match TRBD2. The CDR3 runs to 16 residues. V lost 5 bases and J lost 10; bases outside the gene matches: 10. Germline V gene lookup returns CDR1 MDHEN and CDR2 SYDVKM. This CDR3 reads CASSPQGLAGEGEQFF. The CDR3 coding sequence is TGTGCCAGCAGTCCCCAGGGACTAGCGGGAGAGGGGGAGCAGTTCTTC.

The rearrangement joins TRBV29-1 to TRBJ2-7; TRBD1 matches at 7 bases. This CDR3 is built from 15 residues. V lost 7 bases, J lost 3 bases, and 15 bases stayed unmatched. Germline CDR1 and CDR2: SQVTM and ANQGSEA. CDR3 DNA: TGCAGCGCCGAGGTTGGGGACAGTTTTAACTACGAGCAGTACGTC. It encodes CSAEVGDSFNYEQYV.

This clonotype was recorded once. The chain links TRBV30 to TRBJ1-1; D is uncertain. V lost 5 bases and J 7 bases, leaving 11 bases between the germline ends. The germline V gene has CDR1 GTSNPN and CDR2 SVGIG (reference sequence). The CDR3 extends over 11 amino acids. CDR3 coding DNA: TGTGCCTGGCGCCCTAGGGATGAAGCTTTCTTT. Residues: CAWRPRDEAFF.

Points on this clonotype: The missing conserved phenylalanine or tryptophan at the end of this CDR3 makes a read error likely. This sequence joins TRBV6-2 or TRBV6-3 and TRBJ2-7, with TRBD2 matching over 9 bases. Germline values: CDR1 MNHEY, CDR2 SVGEGT. V shed 3 bases, J shed 0 bases, and the junction held 12 bases outside the gene matches. This CDR3 contains 18 residues. The CDR3 region is CASSYNTRTSGYSYEQYY. The DNA of the CDR3 is TGTGCCAGCAGTTATAACACCCGAACTAGCGGGTACTCCTACGAGCAGTACTAC.

This chain's CDR3 is CASSQRGAGAGVDEQYF. The CDR3 DNA is TGCGCCAGCAGCCAAAGGGGGGCGGGAGCGGGAGTTGACGAGCAGTACTTC. The rearrangement uses TRBV4-1 and TRBJ2-7; 8 nucleotides agree with TRBD2. This CDR3 comprises 17 residues. CDR1 is MGHRA, CDR2 YSYEKL, per germline. The trim removed 2 bases at V and 5 bases at J, leaving 14 bases unmatched.

The sample holds one count of this clonotype. A clone one base away is much larger, so this may be a read error. The chain combines TRBV6-2 or TRBV6-3 with TRBJ2-3; possible D gene TRBD1, 5 bases. The V end lost 5 bases, the J end lost 2 bases, and 17 bases lay between the germline ends. The germline CDR1 and CDR2 sequences are MNHEY and SVGEGT. This CDR3 is 16 amino acids long. DNA for the CDR3: TGTGCCAGCAGTCACCTACAGGACGCTTCCACAGATACGCAGTATTTT. This codes for CASSHLQDASTDTQYF.

Of note for this clonotype: A much larger clone differs by one base, so this may be a read error. The chain links TRBV5-5 to TRBJ2-7; perhaps TRBD2 as D (5 bases). Germline V CDR1 and CDR2: SGHKS, YYEKEE (reference sequence). The CDR3 length is 13 residues. This CDR3 reads CTSSLGGTSEQYF. Here the CDR3 DNA reads TGTACCAGCAGCCTTGGAGGTACGTCGGAGCAGTACTTC.

This clonotype was counted many times. The chain combines TRBV4-2 with TRBJ2-1; TRBD1 or TRBD2 may be the D gene (5 bases each). Germline loops: CDR1 LGHNA, CDR2 YNFKEQ. Trimming removed 1 base from V and 7 bases from J, with 17 bases in between. There are 16 residues in the CDR3. The CDR3 spells CASSQVRLGPSNEQFF. In nucleotides, the CDR3 is TGTGCCAGCAGCCAAGTAAGACTGGGACCCTCAAATGAGCAGTTCTTC.

This clonotype showed up many times. The chain couples TRBV4-1 to TRBJ2-6; D not resolved. The length of the CDR3 is 18 residues. Germline V lookup: CDR1 MGHRA, CDR2 YSYEKL. Trimming removed 1 base at V and 0 bases at J, with 13 bases between. The CDR3 DNA follows: TGCGCCAGCAGCCAAGCCCTCCGACCCCTCTCTGGGGCCAACGTCCTGACTTTC. Its protein is CASSQALRPLSGANVLTF.

Ten or more counts support this clonotype. This rearrangement joins TRBV11-2 to TRBJ2-1; D is uncertain. V gave up 1 base and J gave up 4 bases, with 5 bases separating them. CDR1 is SGHAT and CDR2 is FQNNGV in the germline V gene. The CDR3 is made up of 13 amino acids. The CDR3: CASSLASYNEQFF. The CDR3 DNA sequence: TGTGCCAGCAGCTTAGCGTCTTACAATGAGCAGTTCTTC.

Concerning this clonotype itself: A clone one base away is much larger, so this may be a read error. This rearrangement joins TRBV29-1 to TRBJ1-2; D is unresolved. The CDR3 is 10 amino acids. V was clipped by 0 bases and J by 9 bases, with 5 bases between them. Germline CDR1 SQVTM, CDR2 ANQGSEA. CDR3 nucleotide sequence: TGCAGCGTTGAAGACAGCTGCTACACCTTC. As protein: CSVEDSCYTF.

This clonotype was seen at least ten times. The rearrangement joins TRBV12-3 or TRBV12-4 to TRBJ2-1; possibly TRBD1 or TRBD2 for D (6 bases each). The CDR3 consists of 18 residues. Trimming took off 4 bases at V and 0 bases at J, with 19 bases between the two ends. The chain's CDR3 is CASSSRRGSESSYNEQFF. As DNA, the CDR3 is TGTGCCAGCAGTTCTAGGAGGGGGAGCGAGAGCTCCTACAATGAGCAGTTCTTC.

This clonotype was seen a handful of times. This sequence may be a read error, since a much larger clone differs from it by one base. The chain combines TRBV7-9 with TRBJ2-1, with D possibly being TRBD2 (6 bases). V was cut by 5 bases and J by 8 bases, with 22 bases left in between. The CDR3 extends over 16 amino acids. The germline gives CDR1 SEHNR, CDR2 FQNEAQ (reference sequence). CDR3 amino acids: CASSPLRLVGVYEQFF. In DNA form, the CDR3 reads TGTGCCAGCAGCCCCCTCCGACTAGTGGGAGTTTATGAGCAGTTCTTC.

This chain links TRBV10-2 with TRBJ2-7; D tentatively reads TRBD1 or TRBD2 (6 bases each). The germline CDR1 and CDR2 sequences are WSHSY and SAAADI. With 3 bases removed from V and 6 bases from J, the gap between germline ends came to 18 bases. The CDR3 loop spans 15 amino acids. In nucleotides, the CDR3 is TGCGCCAGCAGTGATCAAGCCTGGGGGGCTAGCGAGCAGTACTTC. Translating gives CASSDQAWGASEQYF.

This clonotype was picked up a small number of times. The chain combines TRBV30 with TRBJ2-2, with D hard to call. The CDR3 is 11 amino acids. The germline CDR1 and CDR2 sequences are GTSNPN and SVGIG (reference sequence). The V end lost 4 bases, the J end lost 7 bases, and 7 bases lay between the germline ends. The CDR3 DNA follows: TGTGCCTGGACGACGGGCGGGGAGCTGTTTTTT. Protein: CAWTTGGELFF. The complete variable domain, with remaining parts taken from reference TRBV30 and TRBJ2-2, reads SQTIHQWPATLVQPVGSPLSLECTVEGTSNPNLYWYRQAAGRGLQLLFYSVGIGQISSEVPQNLSASRPQDRQFILSSKKLLLSDSGFYLCAWTTGGELFFGEGSRLTVL.

The V call is TRBV4-2, the J call TRBJ2-2; unclear D gene. The germline V gene has CDR1 LGHNA and CDR2 YNFKEQ. This CDR3 contains 16 residues. Trimming removed 0 bases from V and 2 bases from J, with 10 bases in between. CDR3 sequence: CASSQDENFNTGELFF. Written as DNA, the CDR3 is TGTGCCAGCAGCCAAGATGAGAACTTTAACACCGGGGAGCTGTTTTTT.

The CDR3 region is CASSFPGQGGGYTF. Written as DNA, the CDR3 is TGTGCCAGCAGCTTTCCGGGACAGGGGGGTGGCTACACCTTC. The rearrangement uses TRBV7-9 and TRBJ1-2, with 11 bases lining up with TRBD1. CDR1 and CDR2 from the germline V gene are SEHNR and FQNEAQ (reference sequence). The CDR3 covers 14 residues. V was pared by 3 bases and J by 7 bases, with 4 bases of the junction left unmatched.